Only a few counts were recorded for the clone carrying this T cell receptor beta chain. Its antigen is still unknown. Trimming cost V 0 bases and J 11 bases, with 20 bases left between them. The CDR3 is made up of 16 amino acids. Germline V gene data show CDR1 as MGHRA and CDR2 as YSYEKL. The sample comes from a study of T cell repertoires in cytomegalovirus infection. Turning to the study itself: In public TCR beta signatures, there were indications of both CMV infection and matching HLA type.

TCRdb passed the reads through MiXCR, listing each CDR3 protein once. The repertoire includes nearly 650,000 distinct CDR3 sequences, 20% to 25% of them detected once, and around 7.6% sits in the top ten. Study results and limitations: Pooled public TCR beta family frequency picked out CMV carriers with the relevant HLA. Clonotypes of TCR beta that were HLA-C-restricted and CMV-specific dominated the ex vivo response.

The chain couples TRBV4-1 to TRBJ1-5; D possibly corresponds to TRBD1 (5 bases). What was sequenced was CD8+ T cells from PBMCs. This receptor was identified in a human donor in good health (CMV status not recorded). Some clones in this sample may be carry-over from other donors' samples. The DNA of the CDR3 is TGCGCCAGCAGCCAAGATGGGAGGGGCACCCGGGGGGCCCAGCATTTT. This codes for CASSQDGRGTRGAQHF.